Below are 23 T cell receptor beta chains sequenced from a single sample in a study of long-term antiretroviral therapy in people with HIV. The authors ran the immunoSEQ assay, v3.0, at survey level. Some clones are missing from TCRdb's copy, which holds only in-frame ones; the method was immunoSEQ multiplex PCR. The profile shows 25,000 to 35,000 clones, more than 85% of them singletons. Sequences were derived from unsorted PBMCs, sampled 3.1 years after starting antiretroviral therapy. The source is a man between 18 and 29 years old with HIV.

The V call is TRBV4-3, the J call TRBJ1-5; possibly TRBD1 for D (6 bases). This CDR3 is 15 amino acids long. The germline V gene has CDR1 LGHNA and CDR2 YSLEER. Trimming stripped 0 bases from V and 5 bases from J, with 11 bases between. The CDR3 loop is CASSQDMDSDQPQHF. In DNA form, the CDR3 reads TGCGCCAGCAGCCAAGATATGGACAGCGATCAGCCCCAGCATTTT.

V and J are TRBV7-8 and TRBJ2-7; the match to TRBD2 covers 10 bases. The germline CDR1 and CDR2 sequences are SGHVS and FQNEAQ. V shed 5 bases, J shed 4 bases, and the junction held 20 bases outside the gene matches. This CDR3 spans 19 amino acids. The CDR3 DNA reads TGTGCCAGCAGCCCCCTCGAAATAGCGGGAGGAAGGGGCAAGTACGAGCAGTACTTC. This codes for CASSPLEIAGGRGKYEQYF.

The CDR3 DNA reads as TGTGCCAGCAGCTCCCCCAAGGGGGTGAGCACTGAAGCTTTCTTT. Its translation is CASSSPKGVSTEAFF. The chain combines TRBV6-5 with TRBJ1-1; tentative D call: TRBD1 (6 bases). The CDR3 runs 15 residues. V lost 6 bases to trimming and J lost 4 bases, with 18 bases between them. CDR1 and CDR2 from the germline V gene are MNHEY and SVGAGI.

The V and J genes are TRBV7-9 and TRBJ1-5, with 7 bases that match TRBD1. This CDR3 has 14 residues. Germline CDR1 and CDR2: SEHNR and FQNEAQ (reference sequence). The trim removed 1 base at V and 5 bases at J, leaving 2 bases unmatched. DNA for the CDR3: TGTGCCAGCAGCTTAGGGACAGGAGATCAGCCCCAGCATTTT. This gives the protein CASSLGTGDQPQHF.

The rearrangement uses TRBV7-9 and TRBJ1-2; a possible D gene is TRBD1 (5 bases). V lost 5 bases to trimming and J lost 5 bases, with 21 bases between them. The germline gives CDR1 SEHNR, CDR2 FQNEAQ (reference sequence). This CDR3 is built from 16 residues. The DNA of the CDR3 is TGTGCCAGCAGCCCAACCTTTCCTGGGACTGATTATGGCTACACCTTC. Its translation is CASSPTFPGTDYGYTF.

The chain uses TRBV21-1 and TRBJ2-7; the D segment call TRBD1 is taken from the table without a DNA check. TRBV21-1 is a documented pseudogene. The CDR3 length is 18 residues. CDR3 residues: CASSTPDRARSPRHEQYF. The CDR3 region has the DNA TGTGCCAGCAGCACGCCGGACAGGGCTAGGTCGCCTCGCCACGAGCAGTACTTC.

The chain combines TRBV6-5 with TRBJ1-1; D not resolved. The CDR3 totals 15 residues. Trimming took off 3 bases at V and 4 bases at J, with 15 bases between the two ends. Germline V CDR1 and CDR2: MNHEY, SVGAGI. The CDR3 region is CASSYLVQQGTEAFF. CDR3 sequence (DNA): TGTGCCAGCAGTTATCTCGTGCAACAAGGCACTGAAGCTTTCTTT.

The chain couples TRBV7-9 to TRBJ2-3, with 9 bases aligning to TRBD2. Germline-derived CDR1 and CDR2 are SEHNR and FQNEAQ (reference sequence). This CDR3 contains 15 residues. The trim removed 3 bases at V and 3 bases at J, leaving 4 bases unmatched. The CDR3 spells CASSFFSGGTDTQYF. In nucleotides, the CDR3 is TGTGCCAGCAGCTTCTTTAGCGGGGGAACAGATACGCAGTATTTT.

This rearrangement joins TRBV7-6 to TRBJ1-4; D perhaps matches TRBD1 (6 bases). The CDR3 contains 13 residues. Germline V gene data show CDR1 as SGHVS and CDR2 as FNYEAQ. Trimming took off 5 bases at V and 16 bases at J, with 20 bases between the two ends. The CDR3 DNA sequence: TGTGCCAGCAGCCCCGGGGGGCCTAGGCTGTGGTTTTTT. Translated, it gives CASSPGGPRLWFF.

The V gene is TRBV19, the J gene TRBJ1-4; D gene ambiguous. The CDR3 is 12 amino acids. Trimming shortened V by 10 bases and J by 4 bases, and 10 bases separated the two germline ends. CDR1 LNHDA and CDR2 SQIVND come from the germline V gene (reference sequence). The CDR3 protein is CATSGDNEKLFF. The CDR3 region has the DNA TGTGCCACCTCGGGAGATAATGAAAAACTGTTTTTT.

This clone is judged medium-sized. Other DNA sequences within the sample encode an identical CDR3. The chain joins TRBV5-4 to TRBJ2-7; 10 bases map to TRBD1. CDR1 and CDR2 (germline): SGHNT, YYREEE (reference sequence). Trimming removed 0 bases from V and 3 bases from J; junction bases left unmatched: 0. The CDR3 spans 14 residues. For the CDR3, the DNA is TGTGCCAGCAGCTTGGGGGACAGGGGCTACGAGCAGTACTTC. Translation: CASSLGDRGYEQYF. The full variable domain, its missing parts supplied by reference TRBV5-4 and TRBJ2-7, is ETGVTQSPTHLIKTRGQQVTLRCSSQSGHNTVSWYQQALGQGPQFIFQYYREEENGRGNFPPRFSGLQFPNYSSELNVNALELDDSALYLCASSLGDRGYEQYFGPGTRLTVT.

The CDR3 reads CASSLGGNHYNEQFF. CDR3 DNA: TGTGCCAGCAGCTTAGGGGGGAACCACTACAATGAGCAGTTCTTC. This sequence joins TRBV7-8 and TRBJ2-1, with D perhaps being TRBD1 or TRBD2 (5 bases each). Germline CDR1 and CDR2: SGHVS and FQNEAQ. The ends were cut back, 1 base at V and 3 bases at J, with 10 bases in the middle. CDR3 length: 15 amino acids.

V gene TRBV6-4 combines with J gene TRBJ1-1, with D unresolved. CDR1 is MRHNA, CDR2 SNTAGT, per germline. The CDR3 contains 14 residues. Trimming left V 7 bases short and J 6 bases short, with 18 bases between. The CDR3 region has the DNA TGTGCCAGCACATCCCAGGTGGTGAGGGCTGAAGCTTTCTTT. It translates to CASTSQVVRAEAFF.

The chain recombines TRBV5-4 with TRBJ1-2, with 7 bases matching TRBD1. The CDR3 loop spans 13 amino acids. From germline, CDR1 is SGHNT and CDR2 YYREEE (reference sequence). V was clipped by 0 bases and J by 8 bases; unmatched bases: 4. Here the CDR3 reads CASSLEGAPGYTF. In nucleotides, the CDR3 is TGTGCCAGCAGCTTGGAGGGGGCCCCGGGCTACACCTTC.

V and J are TRBV29-1 and TRBJ2-1; TRBD1 matches 7 bases. This CDR3 spans 13 amino acids. V trimming: 6 bases; J trimming: 7 bases; junction bases outside the gene matches: 9. The V gene's germline CDR1 is SQVTM and CDR2 ANQGSEA. DNA of the CDR3: TGCAGCGTAGCAGGGGGTCAGGGGAATGAGCAGTTCTTC. Protein sequence: CSVAGGQGNEQFF.

The CDR3 DNA follows: TGTGCCAGCAGCTCGACGGCTAACTATGGCTACACCTTC. It translates to CASSSTANYGYTF. The rearrangement joins TRBV5-4 to TRBJ1-2, with D unclear. From germline, CDR1 is SGHNT and CDR2 YYREEE (reference sequence). There are 13 residues in the CDR3. V lost 3 bases, J lost 0 bases, and 6 bases lay in between.

This chain uses TRBV7-2 with TRBJ2-3; TRBD2 aligns across 8 bases. The CDR3 extends over 15 amino acids. The germline V gene encodes CDR1 SGHTA and CDR2 FQGNSA. The V and J ends lost 8 bases and 3 bases, in that order; junction bases with no gene match: 10. The CDR3 DNA follows: TGTGCCAGCCTCAAGAGCGGGAGTCGGACAGATACGCAGTATTTT. This encodes CASLKSGSRTDTQYF.

This clone was seen only once. CDR3 nucleotide sequence: TGTGCCAGCGCCGGGACTGACAACCATGAGCAGTTCTTC. Translating it yields CASAGTDNHEQFF. J is TRBJ2-1 and V is TRBV19; the D gene is possibly TRBD2 (6 bases). With 9 bases removed from V and 8 bases from J, the gap between germline ends came to 17 bases. The CDR3 runs 13 residues. Germline V gene data show CDR1 as LNHDA and CDR2 as SQIVND (reference sequence).

The CDR3 DNA reads TGTGCCAGCGGGCCTAGCGGGAGGGTAACGAACACCGGGGAGCTGTTTTTT. Protein sequence: CASGPSGRVTNTGELFF. This chain connects TRBV9 to TRBJ2-2; 12 bases fit TRBD2. The CDR3 consists of 17 residues. Germline trimming cut 7 bases from V and 0 bases from J; bases unmatched to any gene: 7. Germline CDR1 and CDR2: SGDLS and YYNGEE. Using reference TRBV9 and TRBJ2-2 for the parts outside the CDR3, the full variable domain is DSGVTQTPKHLITATGQRVTLRCSPRSGDLSVYWYQQSLDQGLQFLIQYYNGEERAKGNILERFSAQQFPDLHSELNLSSLELGDSALYFCASGPSGRVTNTGELFFGEGSRLTVL.

The sample holds one count of this clone. The V and J genes are TRBV4-1 and TRBJ2-2, with TRBD2 as a possible D gene (5 bases). The V gene's germline CDR1 is MGHRA and CDR2 YSYEKL. The ends were cut back, 3 bases at V and 0 bases at J, with 11 bases in the middle. The CDR3 consists of 16 residues. The CDR3 sequence is CASSQNSAANTGELFF. CDR3 bases: TGCGCCAGCAGCCAGAATAGCGCTGCGAACACCGGGGAGCTGTTTTTT.

The genes are TRBV6-1 and TRBJ2-1, with 8 bases lining up with TRBD2. The CDR3 runs to 16 residues. V lost 4 bases, J lost 1 base, and 6 bases stayed unmatched. Per the germline V gene, CDR1 is MNHNS and CDR2 is SASEGT. The CDR3 coding sequence is TGTGCCAGCAGTGCGCCGGGAGGGAGGTCCTACAATGAGCAGTTCTTC. Translation gives CASSAPGGRSYNEQFF.

V gene TRBV25-1 combines with J gene TRBJ1-5, with D hard to call. V lost 7 bases and J lost 2, with 15 bases in between. This CDR3 spans 15 amino acids. Per the germline V gene, CDR1 is MGHDK and CDR2 is SYGVNS. The CDR3 region has the DNA TGTGCCAGCATCCTTTTTAGTCCCCGCAATCAGCCCCAGCATTTT. It specifies CASILFSPRNQPQHF.

V usage is TRBV4-1 and J usage is TRBJ1-2; unclear D gene. Per germline, CDR1 MGHRA and CDR2 YSYEKL. This CDR3 is built from 17 residues. Trimming cost V 3 bases and J 2 bases, with 19 bases left between them. Written as DNA, the CDR3 is TGCGCCAGCAGCCATCGTTATCCAAGTTCGACAAACTATGGCTACACCTTC. Amino acid sequence: CASSHRYPSSTNYGYTF.